The clone carrying this T cell receptor beta chain was detected ten times or more. The antigen remains unidentified. The source of the sample is a study of response to subunit inactivated influenza vaccine. Whole-study results and caveats: There was a suggestion from the authors that each seasonal influenza vaccination recruits few new T cells.

MiXCR, run by TCRdb on the RT-PCR reads, gives a single entry per CDR3 protein. The sample lists about 520,000 distinct CDR3 sequences, roughly 11% occurring once. The sample was PBMCs from blood, taken 35 to 45 days after vaccination. The clonotype comes from a man aged 50-60 years who received an inactivated influenza vaccine.

Written as DNA, the CDR3 is TGTGCCAGCAGCCTGCGGGGTGCCGGTACAGATACGCAGTATTTT. It specifies CASSLRGAGTDTQYF. V and J are TRBV3-1 and TRBJ2-3; maybe TRBD2 (6 bases). The CDR3 spans 15 residues. Trimming took off 4 bases at V and 3 bases at J, with 14 bases between the two ends. Germline V gives CDR1 LGHDT, CDR2 YNNKEL (reference sequence).